The 27 T cell receptor beta chains reported below all come from one sample, sequenced in a study of cytomegalovirus exposure and HLA in healthy donors. This PCR relied on a set of 60 Vbeta primers and 13 Jbeta primers. Clones were read by immunoSEQ multiplex PCR, and TCRdb kept only the in-frame ones, dropping some. Among some 140,000 clones, around 85% were seen once, and the ten largest hold 8.8%. Material: PBMCs. These receptors were collected from a woman aged 45-65 years in good health and CMV-seropositive.

The gene calls are TRBV5-5 and TRBJ2-5; D gene ambiguous. The DNA end is more similar to TRBJ2-7, so the J call may be wrong. The CDR3 spans 14 residues. Germline V CDR1 and CDR2: SGHKS, YYEKEE (reference sequence). Here the CDR3 DNA reads TGTGCCAGCAGCTTGGCGGTGAGCTCCTACGAGCAGTACTTC. It codes for CASSLAVSSYEQYF.

The rearrangement uses TRBV10-3 and TRBJ1-6; 7 bases agree with TRBD1. Germline trimming cut 6 bases from V and 14 bases from J; bases unmatched to any gene: 13. Germline CDR1 is ENHRY and CDR2 is SYGVKD. This CDR3 contains 14 residues. In nucleotides, the CDR3 is TGTGCCATCAGGGAAGGGACAGAGCATTCGGCCCTCCACTTT. Translated: CAIREGTEHSALHF.

This clone has only a few counts. The V gene is TRBV15, the J gene TRBJ2-3; TRBD2 aligns across 8 bases. Per the germline V gene, CDR1 is LNHNV and CDR2 is YYDKDF (reference sequence). The CDR3 consists of 14 residues. The V segment lost 8 bases and the J segment 2 bases; nucleotides outside the gene matches: 6. CDR3 sequence (DNA): TGTGCCACCGGAGACGGGGGGGACACAGATACGCAGTATTTT. It encodes CATGDGGDTDTQYF.

There are a few counts of this clone. The chain carries TRBV5-1 and TRBJ2-5; 7 bases agree with TRBD1. Near its end, the DNA agrees better with TRBJ2-7, so the J call may be wrong. Germline values: CDR1 SGHRS, CDR2 YFSETQ. This CDR3 is 16 amino acids long. DNA for the CDR3: TGCGCCAGCAGCCCCAAGGGGGCGCAGAGCTCCTACGAGCAGTACTTC. Its protein is CASSPKGAQSSYEQYF.

The genes are TRBV15 and TRBJ2-1; the D gene is possibly TRBD2 (6 bases). Germline V gene data show CDR1 as LNHNV and CDR2 as YYDKDF (reference sequence). With 5 bases removed from V and 4 bases from J, the gap between germline ends came to 21 bases. This CDR3 has 17 amino acids. As DNA, the CDR3 is TGTGCCACCAGCCGCCCGGGTGTGGGGGGACCTTACAATGAGCAGTTCTTC. It specifies CATSRPGVGGPYNEQFF.

J is TRBJ2-1 and V is TRBV5-6; 7 bases are shared with TRBD2. V lost 1 base to trimming and J lost 7 bases; unmatched junction nucleotides: 11. This CDR3 is 16 amino acids long. Germline V CDR1 and CDR2: SGHDT, YYEEEE. The CDR3 region has the DNA TGTGCCAGCAGCTTGTGGCAGTCTTTCGGGGGGAATGAGCAGTTCTTC. This encodes CASSLWQSFGGNEQFF. The entire variable domain, with the rest obtained from reference TRBV5-6 and TRBJ2-1, is as follows: DAGVTQSPTHLIKTRGQQVTLRCSPKSGHDTVSWYQQALGQGPQFIFQYYEEEERQRGNFPDRFSGHQFPNYSSELNVNALLLGDSALYLCASSLWQSFGGNEQFFGPGTRLTVL.

In its sample, this clone was seen many times. The chain combines TRBV9 with TRBJ1-4, with 7 bases matching TRBD1. J was trimmed by 0 bases and V by 3 bases; bases with no gene match: 2. Germline V gene data show CDR1 as SGDLS and CDR2 as YYNGEE. CDR3 length: 15 residues. For the CDR3, the DNA is TGTGCCAGCAGCGACCAGGGGGCAACTAATGAAAAACTGTTTTTT. This codes for CASSDQGATNEKLFF. The full variable domain, rest sourced from reference TRBV9 and TRBJ1-4, is DSGVTQTPKHLITATGQRVTLRCSPRSGDLSVYWYQQSLDQGLQFLIQYYNGEERAKGNILERFSAQQFPDLHSELNLSSLELGDSALYFCASSDQGATNEKLFFGSGTQLSVL.

The chain uses TRBV19 and TRBJ1-2; no clear D gene. V lost 7 bases, J lost 3 bases, and 18 bases lay in between. CDR1 and CDR2 from the germline V gene are LNHDA and SQIVND (reference sequence). CDR3 length: 15 residues. CDR3 DNA: TGTGCCAGTAAATTCCACGGGTCGATGGACTATGGCTACACCTTC. Protein product: CASKFHGSMDYGYTF.

This rearrangement joins TRBV28 to TRBJ1-6, with D perhaps TRBD1 (6 bases). The CDR3 consists of 14 residues. V lost 8 bases, J lost 8 bases, and 16 bases lay in between. Germline V gene data show CDR1 as MDHEN and CDR2 as SYDVKM. The CDR3 bases are TGTGCCAGCGCGGGCCAGGGGTTATATTCACCCCTCCACTTT. Amino acids: CASAGQGLYSPLHF.

The V call is TRBV6-5, the J call TRBJ2-4, with TRBD2 as a possible D gene (6 bases). The CDR3 runs 15 residues. Per the germline V gene, CDR1 is MNHEY and CDR2 is SVGAGI. With 10 bases removed from V and 0 bases from J, the gap between germline ends came to 16 bases. The CDR3 nucleotides are TGTGCCACCTCCATGGGAGGTCTAGCCAAAAACATTCAGTACTTC. As protein: CATSMGGLAKNIQYF.

The V call is TRBV7-9, the J call TRBJ2-1; tentative D call: TRBD2 (5 bases). CDR3 length: 12 residues. Germline V gene lookup returns CDR1 SEHNR and CDR2 FQNEAQ (reference sequence). Trimming shortened V by 4 bases and J by 4 bases, and 5 bases separated the two germline ends. The CDR3 DNA reads TGTGCCAGCAGCTCGGGGTACAATGAGCAGTTCTTC. Protein product: CASSSGYNEQFF.

The genes are TRBV7-8 and TRBJ2-1; D is unresolved. The length of the CDR3 is 16 residues. Trimming removed 5 bases at V and 2 bases at J, with 16 bases between. From germline, CDR1 is SGHVS and CDR2 FQNEAQ. CDR3 sequence reads: CASSDPRRSTYNEQFF. Written as DNA, the CDR3 is TGTGCCAGCAGCGATCCTAGACGATCAACCTACAATGAGCAGTTCTTC. Together with reference TRBV7-8 and TRBJ2-1, the CDR3 gives the full variable domain: GAGVSQSPRYKVAKRGQDVALRCDPISGHVSLFWYQQALGQGPEFLTYFQNEAQLDKSGLPSDRFFAERPEGSVSTLKIQRTQQEDSAVYLCASSDPRRSTYNEQFFGPGTRLTVL.

This clone has only one observation. The chain has TRBV2 and TRBJ1-1, with TRBD1 matching over 8 bases. V was pared by 9 bases and J by 5 bases, with 8 bases of the junction left unmatched. Germline V CDR1 and CDR2: SNHLY, FYNNEI. The CDR3 spans 13 residues. CDR3 DNA: TGTGCCAGACAAGACAGGGGAGGTACTGAAGCTTTCTTT. Its protein is CARQDRGGTEAFF.

This clone was detected only a few times. This sequence joins TRBV5-5 and TRBJ2-2; weak D call: TRBD1 (6 bases). Deletions cut 4 bases from V and 7 bases from J, with 14 bases between. The CDR3 has 14 residues. CDR1 is SGHKS and CDR2 is YYEKEE in the germline V gene (reference sequence). CDR3 amino acids: CASSGDIFGGELFF. The DNA for the CDR3 is TGTGCCAGCAGCGGGGACATCTTTGGCGGGGAGCTGTTTTTT.

The V gene is TRBV27, the J gene TRBJ1-3, with 9 nucleotides matching TRBD1. CDR1 and CDR2 from the germline V gene are MNHEY and SMNVEV (reference sequence). V lost 7 bases and J lost 3; bases outside the gene matches: 10. The CDR3 length is 16 residues. The CDR3: CASMGTGSLGGNTIYF. The CDR3 nucleotides read TGTGCCAGCATGGGGACAGGGTCCCTGGGTGGAAACACCATATATTTT.

This clone occurred once. The chain recombines TRBV28 with TRBJ2-1; D remains unclear. V dropped 2 bases and J dropped 5 bases, with 10 bases sitting between them. The CDR3 length is 14 residues. The germline gives CDR1 MDHEN, CDR2 SYDVKM. This CDR3 reads CASSLAPQDNEQFF. CDR3 DNA: TGTGCCAGCAGTTTAGCCCCCCAGGACAATGAGCAGTTCTTC.

The sample holds one count of this clone. The chain has TRBV6-1 and TRBJ2-3; TRBD2 agrees at 7 bases. CDR1 is MNHNS, CDR2 SASEGT, per germline. CDR3 length equals 16 residues. The V and J ends lost 4 bases and 1 base, in that order; junction bases with no gene match: 8. The CDR3 DNA follows: TGTGCCAGCAGTGGAGAATGGCTAGCGGGCACAGATACGCAGTATTTT. It translates to CASSGEWLAGTDTQYF.

The rearrangement uses TRBV19 and TRBJ1-4; the D is unclear. Trimming shortened V by 1 base and J by 1 base, and 19 bases separated the two germline ends. CDR1 LNHDA and CDR2 SQIVND come from the germline V gene (reference sequence). The CDR3 length is 19 residues. CDR3 in amino acids: CASSIGLERWVKTNEKLFF. The CDR3 DNA reads as TGTGCCAGTAGTATAGGACTGGAACGTTGGGTTAAAACTAATGAAAAACTGTTTTTT. The full variable domain, rest sourced from reference TRBV19 and TRBJ1-4, is DGGITQSPKYLFRKEGQNVTLSCEQNLNHDAMYWYRQDPGQGLRLIYYSQIVNDFQKGDIAEGYSVSREKKESFPLTVTSAQKNPTAFYLCASSIGLERWVKTNEKLFFGSGTQLSVL.

The gene calls are TRBV7-9 and TRBJ1-1; no definite D call. Trimming stripped 5 bases from V and 5 bases from J, with 12 bases between. The CDR3 loop spans 13 amino acids. From germline, CDR1 is SEHNR and CDR2 FQNEAQ (reference sequence). CDR3 sequence reads: CASSASLGTEAFF. In DNA, the CDR3 is TGTGCCAGCAGCGCAAGCCTCGGGACTGAAGCTTTCTTT.

V gene TRBV25-1 combines with J gene TRBJ2-7, with 9 bases that match TRBD2. CDR1 and CDR2 from the germline V gene are MGHDK and SYGVNS. The CDR3 consists of 14 residues. V dropped 1 base and J dropped 4; count of bases not matched to a gene: 2. The CDR3 DNA reads TGTGCCAGCAGTGAATCCCTAGCGGGGTACGAGCAGTACTTC. Its protein is CASSESLAGYEQYF.

The chain joins TRBV6-5 to TRBJ1-3; the D is unclear. V was clipped by 6 bases and J by 0 bases, with 12 bases between them. Germline V gene data show CDR1 as MNHEY and CDR2 as SVGAGI. The CDR3 is made up of 15 amino acids. CDR3 sequence reads: CASRDFLSSGNTIYF. Written as DNA, the CDR3 is TGTGCCAGCAGGGACTTCTTGAGCTCTGGAAACACCATATATTTT.

The chain uses TRBV19 and TRBJ1-4, with unresolved D. The CDR3 contains 13 residues. From germline, CDR1 is LNHDA and CDR2 SQIVND (reference sequence). V gave up 3 bases and J gave up 4 bases, with 6 bases separating them. This CDR3 reads CASSINGNEKLFF. For the CDR3, the DNA is TGTGCCAGTAGTATCAACGGTAATGAAAAACTGTTTTTT.

This clone appeared a single time. This sequence joins TRBV28 and TRBJ2-3; D remains unclear. V was clipped by 8 bases and J by 0 bases, with 12 bases between them. The CDR3 spans 14 residues. CDR1 and CDR2 (germline): MDHEN, SYDVKM. CDR3 nucleotide sequence: TGTGCCAGCTCCGTGGGCGCTAGCACAGATACGCAGTATTTT. It codes for CASSVGASTDTQYF. The whole variable domain, remainder taken from reference TRBV28 and TRBJ2-3, is DVKVTQSSRYLVKRTGEKVFLECVQDMDHENMFWYRQDPGLGLRLIYFSYDVKMKEKGDIPEGYSVSREKKERFSLILESASTNQTSMYLCASSVGASTDTQYFGPGTRLTVL.

The rearrangement uses TRBV5-4 and TRBJ2-3; 9 nucleotides match TRBD1. The CDR3 runs to 15 residues. Losses at the gene ends were 3 bases for V and 0 bases for J; bases not matched to a gene: 2. Germline V CDR1 and CDR2: SGHNT, YYREEE (reference sequence). CDR3 amino acids: CASSSGQGSTDTQYF. The CDR3 DNA follows: TGTGCCAGCAGCTCTGGACAGGGGAGCACAGATACGCAGTATTTT.

This clone was seen a few times. V usage is TRBV2 and J usage is TRBJ1-6; 9 nucleotides match TRBD1. Looked up from germline, CDR1 is SNHLY and CDR2 is FYNNEI. J was trimmed by 5 bases and V by 5 bases; bases with no gene match: 7. The CDR3 length is 16 residues. CDR3 sequence (DNA): TGTGCCAGCAGTCTACAGGGGGCTAATAATAATTCACCCCTCCACTTT. As protein: CASSLQGANNNSPLHF.

This clone was detected a few times. J is TRBJ1-1 and V is TRBV12-5; D is undetermined. CDR1 is LGHNT, CDR2 FRNRAP, per germline. V lost 6 bases and J lost 1, with 12 bases in between. This CDR3 has 14 residues. The DNA for the CDR3 is TGTGCTAGTGGCCTCACACAGAGGAACACTGAAGCTTTCTTT. Protein sequence: CASGLTQRNTEAFF.

The J gene is TRBJ2-5, the V gene TRBV5-4; no definite D call. Germline V gene data show CDR1 as SGHNT and CDR2 as YYREEE (reference sequence). The germline V and J ends were trimmed by 1 base and 4 bases, with 5 bases remaining between them. The CDR3 covers 12 residues. CDR3: CASSLPRETQYF. As DNA, the CDR3 is TGTGCCAGCAGCTTGCCCCGAGAGACCCAGTACTTC. The variable domain in full, completed from reference TRBV5-4 and TRBJ2-5, reads ETGVTQSPTHLIKTRGQQVTLRCSSQSGHNTVSWYQQALGQGPQFIFQYYREEENGRGNFPPRFSGLQFPNYSSELNVNALELDDSALYLCASSLPRETQYFGPGTRLLVL.